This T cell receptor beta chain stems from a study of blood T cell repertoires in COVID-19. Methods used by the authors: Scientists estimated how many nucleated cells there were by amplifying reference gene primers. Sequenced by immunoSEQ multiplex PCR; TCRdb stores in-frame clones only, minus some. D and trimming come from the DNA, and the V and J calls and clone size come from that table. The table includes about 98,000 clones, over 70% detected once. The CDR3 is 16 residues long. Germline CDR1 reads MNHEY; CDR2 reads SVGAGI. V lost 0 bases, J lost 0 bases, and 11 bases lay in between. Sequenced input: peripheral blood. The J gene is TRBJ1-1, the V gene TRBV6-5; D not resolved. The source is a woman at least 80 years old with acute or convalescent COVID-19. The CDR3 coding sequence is TGTGCCAGCAGTTACTCGAGTAACAGAGTGAACACTGAAGCTTTCTTT. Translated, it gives CASSYSSNRVNTEAFF.